Below, 24 T cell receptor beta chains from the same sample are listed, as sequenced in a study of control samples from healthy donors and cancer patients. The assay was immunoSEQ multiplex PCR, and TCRdb's table has in-frame clones only and misses some. The sample has tens of thousands of clones; 88% are singletons. What was sequenced was blood. These receptors all come from a man over 45 in good health.

This chain connects TRBV27 to TRBJ2-7, with D unresolved. CDR1 MNHEY and CDR2 SMNVEV come from the germline V gene (reference sequence). There are 12 residues in the CDR3. V lost 4 bases, J lost 1 base, and 5 bases lay in between. For the CDR3, the DNA is TGTGCCAGCAGTTCCCCTTCCTACGAGCAGTACTTC. Residues: CASSSPSYEQYF.

The chain uses TRBV3-1 (or the pseudogene TRBV3-2) and TRBJ2-3; D not certain. V gave up 4 bases and J gave up 3 bases, with 11 bases separating them. Looked up from germline, CDR1 is LGHDT and CDR2 is YNNKEL (reference sequence). CDR3 length equals 14 residues. In nucleotides, the CDR3 is TGTGCCAGCAGCCCTTATGAATTGACAGATACGCAGTATTTT. It specifies CASSPYELTDTQYF.

The chain combines TRBV9 with TRBJ2-2; 9 bases fit TRBD1. There are 15 residues in the CDR3. V shed 3 bases and J 9 bases; nucleotides not matched to a gene: 9. Germline V gene data show CDR1 as SGDLS and CDR2 as YYNGEE. CDR3 DNA: TGTGCCAGCAGCGGGGGGACAGGGACCCCCCGGGAGCTGTTTTTT. Its translation: CASSGGTGTPRELFF.

The rearrangement links TRBV5-1 to TRBJ2-2; TRBD2 might be the D (6 bases). Germline V gives CDR1 SGHRS, CDR2 YFSETQ. This CDR3 comprises 16 residues. V was clipped by 3 bases and J by 4 bases, with 16 bases between them. The CDR3 here is CASSSIGGAPTGELFF. CDR3 bases: TGCGCCAGCAGCTCGATCGGGGGAGCCCCCACCGGGGAGCTGTTTTTT. Filled out from reference TRBV5-1 and TRBJ2-2, the complete variable domain reads KAGVTQTPRYLIKTRGQQVTLSCSPISGHRSVSWYQQTPGQGLQFLFEYFSETQRNKGNFPGRFSGRQFSNSRSEMNVSTLELGDSALYLCASSSIGGAPTGELFFGEGSRLTVL.

This clone was seen only once. V and J are TRBV28 and TRBJ1-5, with D possibly being TRBD1 (6 bases). CDR3 length: 15 residues. The germline gives CDR1 MDHEN, CDR2 SYDVKM. V was cut by 6 bases and J by 3 bases, with 15 bases left in between. CDR3 protein: CASSRPGDTNQPQHF. In DNA form, the CDR3 reads TGTGCCAGCAGCAGACCAGGGGATACCAATCAGCCCCAGCATTTT.

The chain links TRBV30 to TRBJ1-5; possibly TRBD1 for D (6 bases). From germline, CDR1 is GTSNPN and CDR2 SVGIG (reference sequence). Trimming shortened V by 2 bases and J by 7 bases, and 12 bases separated the two germline ends. This CDR3 spans 13 amino acids. CDR3 amino acids: CAWSSTGSQPQHF. The CDR3 DNA reads TGTGCCTGGAGTTCTACAGGGTCCCAGCCCCAGCATTTT.

This rearrangement joins TRBV6-5 to TRBJ2-2; 7 positions match TRBD1. Losses at the gene ends were 4 bases for V and 4 bases for J; bases not matched to a gene: 9. The CDR3 length is 16 residues. CDR1 MNHEY and CDR2 SVGAGI come from the germline V gene. This CDR3 reads CASSSAGQEPTGELFF. The DNA of the CDR3 is TGTGCCAGCAGTTCAGCTGGACAGGAGCCCACCGGGGAGCTGTTTTTT.

This rearrangement joins TRBV28 to TRBJ2-3; 13 bases are shared with TRBD2. V shed 0 bases, J shed 5 bases, and the junction held 11 bases outside the gene matches. Germline V lookup: CDR1 MDHEN, CDR2 SYDVKM. The CDR3 contains 19 residues. The CDR3 DNA reads TGTGCCAGCAGTTTATGGATAGGCGGACTAGCGGGGGATGTAGATACGCAGTATTTT. Translation: CASSLWIGGLAGDVDTQYF.

The chain has TRBV28 and TRBJ2-7; 9 positions agree with TRBD2. The trim removed 7 bases at V and 2 bases at J, leaving 3 bases unmatched. CDR3 length: 13 amino acids. CDR1 and CDR2 (germline): MDHEN, SYDVKM. CDR3 in DNA: TGTGCCAGCAACTTAGCGGGGGCCTACGAGCAGTACTTC. Translated: CASNLAGAYEQYF. Based on the CDR3 plus reference TRBV28 and TRBJ2-7, the full variable domain is DVKVTQSSRYLVKRTGEKVFLECVQDMDHENMFWYRQDPGLGLRLIYFSYDVKMKEKGDIPEGYSVSREKKERFSLILESASTNQTSMYLCASNLAGAYEQYFGPGTRLTVT.

The gene calls are TRBV5-1 and TRBJ2-3; tentatively, D is TRBD1 or TRBD2 (5 bases each). Germline V gene data show CDR1 as SGHRS and CDR2 as YFSETQ. Trimming removed 3 bases at V and 6 bases at J, with 20 bases between. This CDR3 is 16 amino acids long. This CDR3 reads CASSSGASSLGDTQYF. CDR3 DNA sequence: TGCGCCAGCAGCTCTGGGGCTAGCAGCCTCGGGGATACGCAGTATTTT.

This chain uses TRBV5-1 with TRBJ2-7; D possibly matches TRBD1 or TRBD2 (5 bases each). Germline V gene data show CDR1 as SGHRS and CDR2 as YFSETQ. The CDR3 contains 14 residues. Trimming stripped 0 bases from V and 3 bases from J, with 10 bases between. Written as DNA, the CDR3 is TGCGCCAGCAGCTTGGCCGGGACCATCTACGAGCAGTACTTC. It is translated as CASSLAGTIYEQYF.

The chain is built from TRBV28 and TRBJ2-1, with 13 positions matching TRBD2. Germline lookup yields CDR1 MDHEN and CDR2 SYDVKM. V shed 9 bases, J shed 7 bases, and the junction held 9 bases outside the gene matches. The CDR3 consists of 15 residues. Here the CDR3 DNA reads TGTGCCAGTCAATCACTAGCGGGAGGGGCAAATGAGCAGTTCTTC. Translated, it gives CASQSLAGGANEQFF.

V usage is TRBV7-3 and J usage is TRBJ2-2; 8 nucleotides agree with TRBD2. From germline, CDR1 is SGHTA and CDR2 FQGTGA. The ends lost 2 bases at V and 7 bases at J; junction bases unmatched: 9. The CDR3 sequence is 16 residues long. The CDR3 DNA is TGTGCCAGCAGCTTACGCCCGGGAGGGCATAGCGGGGAGCTGTTTTTT. Translated, it gives CASSLRPGGHSGELFF.

The CDR3 DNA reads as TGTGCCAGCAGCCAAGATTTGACTAGCGGGAGGGAGCAGTACTTC. Translated: CASSQDLTSGREQYF. The rearrangement joins TRBV4-2 to TRBJ2-7; TRBD2 aligns across 13 bases. The germline gives CDR1 LGHNA, CDR2 YNFKEQ. The CDR3 is 15 residues long. Unmatched junction bases numbered 3, after V lost 0 bases and J lost 7 bases.

This clone occurred once. The chain carries TRBV5-5 and TRBJ1-5; D unresolved. This CDR3 spans 11 amino acids. V lost 1 base and J lost 9, with 5 bases in between. Germline V gene sequence: CDR1 SGHKS, CDR2 YYEKEE (reference sequence). DNA for the CDR3: TGTGCCAGCAGCTTGAGGTGGCCCCAGCATTTT. This sequence encodes CASSLRWPQHF.

The chain combines TRBV12-3 or TRBV12-4 with TRBJ1-1; the D gene is possibly TRBD1 (5 bases). The CDR3 extends over 13 amino acids. Trimming cost V 7 bases and J 4 bases, with 13 bases left between them. CDR3 DNA sequence: TGTGCCAGCATCCAATGGGGGGGCACTGAAGCTTTCTTT. It translates to CASIQWGGTEAFF.

The chain recombines TRBV7-9 with TRBJ2-3; weak D call: TRBD1 (6 bases). CDR3 size: 18 residues. Trimming removed 2 bases at V and 6 bases at J, with 24 bases between. CDR1 and CDR2 (germline): SEHNR, FQNEAQ (reference sequence). This CDR3 reads CASSLPQQGPFLWDTQYF. The CDR3 region has the DNA TGTGCCAGCAGCTTACCCCAACAGGGCCCTTTCTTATGGGATACGCAGTATTTT.

The chain joins TRBV18 to TRBJ2-5; TRBD1 matches 7 bases. V was clipped by 8 bases and J by 5 bases; unmatched bases: 11. The CDR3 has 14 amino acids. The germline gives CDR1 KGHSH, CDR2 LQKENI. CDR3 sequence: CASASPTGAETQYF. CDR3 coding DNA: TGTGCCAGCGCGTCGCCAACAGGGGCGGAGACCCAGTACTTC.

Here the CDR3 DNA reads TGTGCCAGCAGCGTCCAGGAGACAGGGATTGGAAACACCATATATTTT. It is translated as CASSVQETGIGNTIYF. The genes are TRBV9 and TRBJ1-3, with TRBD1 identical over 7 bases. This CDR3 is built from 16 residues. The J segment lost 3 bases and the V segment lost 2 bases, leaving 8 bases of the junction unmatched. Germline lookup yields CDR1 SGDLS and CDR2 YYNGEE.

V gene TRBV6-5 combines with J gene TRBJ1-5, with no clear D. CDR1 is MNHEY, CDR2 SVGAGI, per germline. The CDR3 spans 15 residues. Trimming removed 2 bases at V and 1 base at J, with 9 bases between. For the CDR3, the DNA is TGTGCCAGCAGTTACGATCCGAACAGCAATCAGCCCCAGCATTTT. It encodes CASSYDPNSNQPQHF.

The J gene is TRBJ1-4, the V gene TRBV28; perhaps TRBD1 as D (5 bases). This CDR3 contains 15 residues. Deletions cut 5 bases from V and 1 base from J, with 11 bases between. Germline values: CDR1 MDHEN, CDR2 SYDVKM. The CDR3 sequence is CASSPQGVTNEKLFF. The CDR3 nucleotides are TGTGCCAGCAGTCCCCAGGGTGTAACTAATGAAAAACTGTTTTTT.

V and J are TRBV29-1 and TRBJ1-5; D is unclear. V dropped 4 bases and J dropped 4 bases, with 8 bases sitting between them. Germline V gene lookup returns CDR1 SQVTM and CDR2 ANQGSEA. The CDR3 is 12 residues long. CDR3 bases: TGCAGCGTTGCGACGGCAAATCAGCCCCAGCATTTT. As protein: CSVATANQPQHF.

CDR3 residues: CASKLAGADTQYF. The CDR3 DNA sequence: TGTGCCAGCAAACTAGCGGGAGCAGATACGCAGTATTTT. The V and J genes are TRBV7-9 and TRBJ2-3, with 11 bases fitting TRBD2. The V and J ends lost 7 bases and 4 bases, in that order; junction bases with no gene match: 1. CDR3 length: 13 amino acids. Germline V gene lookup returns CDR1 SEHNR and CDR2 FQNEAQ (reference sequence).

The CDR3 sequence: CASSLGRSFPGYTF. Here the CDR3 DNA reads TGTGCCAGCAGTTTGGGGAGGAGTTTCCCTGGCTACACCTTC. The V call is TRBV28, the J call TRBJ1-2; unclear D gene. V was cut by 3 bases and J by 7 bases, with 15 bases left in between. In germline, CDR1 is MDHEN, CDR2 SYDVKM. The length of the CDR3 is 14 residues.